This T cell receptor beta chain was profiled in a study of T-cell reconstitution after alpha-beta-depleted transplantation in children. Whole-study results and caveats: Day-60 TCRbeta diversity that was high in some patients was derived from surviving recipient T cells and thymic progenitors. From newly produced T cells came most of the T-cell counts and diversity one year after transplant. Reported findings indicate that, about two months after transplant, alpha-beta T cells came from several hundred expanded clones, which were derived from non-depleted graft cells.

This clonotype was detected only a few times. Its antigen remains unknown. Per germline, CDR1 GTSNPN and CDR2 SVGIG (reference sequence). With V trimmed by 3 bases and J by 6 bases, 15 bases remained unmatched. The CDR3 sequence is 17 residues long. The TCRbeta library was prepared with unique molecular identifiers. TCRdb reanalysed the PCR reads using MiXCR and keeps one entry per CDR3 protein. The repertoire holds about 470,000 distinct CDR3 sequences, roughly two fifths seen once, with about 30% in the top ten. The sequence was collected from a girl aged 2 to 9 with aplastic anemia, due to receive a stem cell transplant. V is TRBV30 and J is TRBJ2-1; 9 positions match TRBD2. The sequencing here drew on PBMCs, taken before TCRalphabeta/CD19-depleted stem cell transplant. The CDR3: CAWRGVAGAGGFNEQFF. DNA for the CDR3: TGTGCCTGGAGAGGGGTAGCGGGAGCAGGAGGATTCAATGAGCAGTTCTTC.